This T cell receptor beta chain was profiled in a study of CD8+CD57+ T cells in acquired aplastic anemia (dated by TCRdb to the late 2010s). Study-level background: Extracted DNA from sorted CD4+ and CD8+ cells averaged 3.2 ug, ranging from roughly 0.17 to 27.4 ug. A CD8+CD57+ expansion meant a frequency higher than the mean frequency seen in healthy subjects. Broad study findings and their caveats: Between patients and healthy controls, no significant difference in CD8+ Simpson's diversity was found (P=0.060). Although 25 to 30 CD8+ CDR3 sequences were shared by patients and controls, these sequences appeared highly expressed in patients and within the immunodominant clones of patients.

Profiling of TCR beta VDJ combinations and CDR3 sequences used genomic DNA as the template. An Illumina HiSeq 2000 was used for TCR repertoire sequencing. The original pipeline was this. TRBV/TRBJ rearrangement plots, CDR3 size and DJ length profiles, and Simpson's diversity index were used to evaluate the repertoires. Whichever DNA sequence was most abundant in the deep sequencing data was defined as the immunodominant clone. CDR3 amino acid sequences were screened for sharing across subjects and were compared with published repertoires and the VDJdb database. TCRdb reprocessing: public reads trimmed at Q25 with fastp, clones called with MiXCR, in-frame beta chains kept. Each CDR3 protein gets just one entry, which takes the most common genes and DNA from the rows behind it. TCRdb, not the authors, supplied the V and J calls. In this sample the table shows 400,000 to 600,000 distinct CDR3 sequences, approximately 33% of which occur a single time. The ten top clones hold 0.82% of the sample.

This clonotype has only a few counts. This clone's antigen is unknown. No base quality values were provided; no much bigger clone lies one nucleotide off. Expansion of CD8+CD57+ cells had been shown by flow cytometry in the patients chosen for sequencing. Severe acquired aplastic anemia was diagnosed in all patients according to International Study of Aplastic Anemia and Agranulocytosis and Camitta criteria. Patients had received no therapy at the time of blood sampling. The study deep-sequenced TCR repertoires of sorted CD4+ and CD8+ blood T cells from severe aplastic anemia patients and healthy subjects. Patients were enrolled in the USA under clinicaltrials.gov protocols 00001620, 01623167, 00001397, 00071045, 00081523 and 00961064. Ficoll-Paque density gradient centrifugation was used to isolate peripheral blood mononuclear cells. Before DNA extraction, CD4+ and CD8+ T cells were sorted with FACS or magnetic beads.

From V the trimming removes 5 bases and from J it removes 9 bases, while the gene matches leave 7 bases of the junction unaccounted for. The CDR3 measures 13 amino acids from cysteine to phenylalanine. Only the CDR3 DNA is retained, 39 bases long and in frame from the first base. Reading the germline V gene (reference sequence) gives CDR1 GTSNPN and CDR2 SVGIG. The source material was sorted CD4+, CD8+, or CD8+CD57+ T cells (not recorded which) from PBMCs. This receptor was taken from a human donor with aplastic anemia. The chain was built from TRBV30 and TRBJ1-6, and 7 junctional nucleotides match TRBD1. The sequence in DNA is TGTGCCTGGGGACAGGCCCTCTTTTCACCCCTCCACTTT. This yields the protein CAWGQALFSPLHF. Outside the CDR3, residues come from the reference TRBV30 and TRBJ1-6 proteins, so the full variable domain is: SQTIHQWPATLVQPVGSPLSLECTVEGTSNPNLYWYRQAAGRGLQLLFYSVGIGQISSEVPQNLSASRPQDRQFILSSKKLLLSDSGFYLCAWGQALFSPLHFGNGTRLTVT.